One sample yielded the 31 T cell receptor beta chains listed below, sequenced in a study of T cell responses to AZD1222 COVID-19 vaccine. Produced via immunoSEQ multiplex PCR; TCRdb's table is partial and in-frame only. This sample yields some 140,000 clones, of which about 87% are seen a single time; about 5.9% belongs to the top ten. Sequenced material: peripheral blood, taken on day 0 of AZD1222 vaccination. Every receptor here comes from an adult in good health.

The chain links TRBV30 to TRBJ2-1; perhaps D is TRBD1 or TRBD2 (5 bases each). Deletions cut 0 bases from V and 3 bases from J, with 15 bases between. The CDR3 has 16 amino acids. Germline-derived CDR1 and CDR2 are GTSNPN and SVGIG (reference sequence). The CDR3 loop is CAWSVYGTPGYNEQFF. DNA of the CDR3: TGTGCCTGGAGTGTTTACGGGACGCCGGGCTACAATGAGCAGTTCTTC.

The rearrangement joins TRBV15 to TRBJ1-5; TRBD1 matches at 9 bases. V lost 3 bases, J lost 0 bases, and 9 bases stayed unmatched. This CDR3 region has 18 residues. Germline CDR1 is LNHNV and CDR2 is YYDKDF (reference sequence). The CDR3 DNA is TGTGCCACCAGCAGTCCCCCCAAGGGACAGGGTAGCAATCAGCCCCAGCATTTT. Translation: CATSSPPKGQGSNQPQHF.

The CDR3 DNA sequence: TGCGCCAGCAGCCCTCAGATAGACAGCTCCAATCAGCCCCAGCATTTT. The encoded protein is CASSPQIDSSNQPQHF. This rearrangement joins TRBV4-1 to TRBJ1-5, with a possible D match to TRBD1 (5 bases). V lost 4 bases and J 3 bases, leaving 16 bases between the germline ends. From germline, CDR1 is MGHRA and CDR2 YSYEKL. The CDR3 sequence is 16 residues long.

The chain recombines TRBV4-2 with TRBJ1-2; D ambiguous. Per the germline V gene, CDR1 is LGHNA and CDR2 is YNFKEQ. The V gene lost 0 bases and the J gene lost 0 bases, with 11 bases spanning the gap. This CDR3 is 16 amino acids long. CDR3 protein: CASSQDTGATNYGYTF. In nucleotides, the CDR3 is TGTGCCAGCAGCCAAGATACGGGCGCAACTAACTATGGCTACACCTTC.

The chain is built from TRBV5-1 and TRBJ2-1; either TRBD1 or TRBD2 may supply D (6 bases each). Trimming stripped 4 bases from V and 4 bases from J, with 15 bases between. Germline V CDR1 and CDR2: SGHRS, YFSETQ. The CDR3 has 15 amino acids. CDR3 nucleotide sequence: TGCGCCAGCAGCCAGAGGGGGACTGGATACAATGAGCAGTTCTTC. The encoded protein is CASSQRGTGYNEQFF.

The CDR3 loop is CASSQEDVGTNTGELFF. The CDR3 nucleotides read TGTGCCAGCAGCCAAGAGGATGTGGGCACGAACACCGGGGAGCTGTTTTTT. The chain uses TRBV3-1 (or the pseudogene TRBV3-2) and TRBJ2-2, with no clear D. Germline V gives CDR1 LGHDT, CDR2 YNNKEL (reference sequence). The V and J ends lost 0 bases and 0 bases respectively, with 11 bases between them. The CDR3 loop spans 17 amino acids.

The chain is built from TRBV28 and TRBJ2-3; 9 bases are shared with TRBD2. J lost 1 base, V lost 3 bases, and 2 bases had no gene match. The CDR3 extends over 15 amino acids. CDR1 is MDHEN and CDR2 is SYDVKM in the germline V gene. CDR3: CASSLKREGTDTQYF. For the CDR3, the DNA is TGTGCCAGCAGTTTGAAGCGGGAGGGCACAGATACGCAGTATTTT.

The V and J genes are TRBV4-3 and TRBJ1-1, with a tentative D call TRBD1 (5 bases). The V gene's germline CDR1 is LGHNA and CDR2 YSLEER. The V end lost 0 bases, the J end lost 7 bases, and 9 bases lay between the germline ends. The CDR3 length is 13 residues. The CDR3 is CASSQDGGIEAFF. For the CDR3, the DNA is TGCGCCAGCAGCCAAGATGGGGGGATTGAAGCTTTCTTT.

In its sample, this clone was seen once. V usage is TRBV6-5 and J usage is TRBJ1-1; no clear D gene. The germline V gene encodes CDR1 MNHEY and CDR2 SVGAGI. V shed 5 bases and J shed 0 bases, with 13 bases lying between them. This CDR3 comprises 15 residues. Written as DNA, the CDR3 is TGTGCCAGCAGTCTCCACCGTGGGTTGAACACTGAAGCTTTCTTT. This gives the protein CASSLHRGLNTEAFF.

A word on this clone: Other nucleotide sequences in the sample specify the same CDR3. The V call is TRBV7-3, the J call TRBJ1-5, with D perhaps matching TRBD1 (5 bases). Germline CDR1 and CDR2: SGHTA and FQGTGA. V was trimmed by 0 bases and J by 7 bases, leaving 7 bases between them. The CDR3 sequence is 13 residues long. CDR3 DNA sequence: TGTGCCAGCAGCTTAACGGGGGGGCAGCCCCAGCATTTT. Amino acids: CASSLTGGQPQHF.

V gene TRBV18 combines with J gene TRBJ2-1, with no clear D. Trimming took 0 bases from V and 5 from J, leaving 14 bases between them. The CDR3 is 16 residues long. The germline gives CDR1 KGHSH, CDR2 LQKENI. CDR3 DNA: TGTGCCAGCTCACCACCGATTAGCATGGTCGACAATGAGCAGTTCTTC. Translating gives CASSPPISMVDNEQFF.

This sequence joins TRBV7-2 and TRBJ1-1; D remains unclear. Trimming cost V 2 bases and J 6 bases, with 7 bases left between them. The CDR3 runs 12 residues. The germline gives CDR1 SGHTA, CDR2 FQGNSA. As DNA, the CDR3 is TGTGCCAGCAGCTTAAATCTCGCTGAAGCTTTCTTT. Encoded protein: CASSLNLAEAFF.

This clone appeared a single time. The V and J genes are TRBV15 and TRBJ1-4; perhaps TRBD1 as D (6 bases). Germline V CDR1 and CDR2: LNHNV, YYDKDF (reference sequence). The CDR3 covers 15 residues. V was pared by 1 base and J by 7 bases, with 13 bases between. CDR3 amino acids: CATSRGGRGSEKLFF. Here the CDR3 DNA reads TGTGCCACCAGCAGAGGGGGCAGGGGAAGTGAAAAACTGTTTTTT.

The rearrangement links TRBV4-1 to TRBJ2-1; D gene unclear. The CDR3 consists of 12 residues. Germline-derived CDR1 and CDR2 are MGHRA and YSYEKL. The V end was cut by 1 base, the J end by 7 bases, with 5 bases between. The CDR3 DNA reads as TGCGCCAGCAGCCAAGGTCGAAATGAGCAGTTCTTC. Translation: CASSQGRNEQFF.

Turning to this clone: One end of the junction fails to match germline, which may point to a read error. This chain connects TRBV19 to TRBJ1-1, with D unresolved. The CDR3 has 14 amino acids. CDR1 and CDR2 from the germline V gene are LNHDA and SQIVND (reference sequence). The CDR3 sequence is CAGSIAGLNTEAFF. CDR3 in DNA: TGTGCCGGTAGTATTGCAGGTTTGAACACTGAAGCTTTCTTT. The entire variable domain, with the rest obtained from reference TRBV19 and TRBJ1-1, is as follows: DGGITQSPKYLFRKEGQNVTLSCEQNLNHDAMYWYRQDPGQGLRLIYYSQIVNDFQKGDIAEGYSVSREKKESFPLTVTSAQKNPTAFYLCAGSIAGLNTEAFFGQGTRLTVV.

The rearrangement uses TRBV11-2 and TRBJ2-3; the D gene is possibly TRBD2 (6 bases). The V and J ends lost 1 base and 1 base respectively, with 9 bases between them. The germline CDR1 and CDR2 sequences are SGHAT and FQNNGV. The CDR3 consists of 15 residues. CDR3 bases: TGTGCCAGCAGCTTAGTTGGGACTGGCACAGATACGCAGTATTTT. Encoded protein: CASSLVGTGTDTQYF.

The rearrangement uses TRBV19 and TRBJ2-3; 7 nucleotides match TRBD2. The ends lost 7 bases at V and 3 bases at J; junction bases unmatched: 13. Germline CDR1 and CDR2: LNHDA and SQIVND (reference sequence). There are 16 residues in the CDR3. The CDR3 DNA reads TGTGCCAGTAAGGGACGGGAGGCTTACGGAACAGATACGCAGTATTTT. Amino acid sequence: CASKGREAYGTDTQYF.

The chain links TRBV6-5 to TRBJ2-3; TRBD1 or TRBD2 may be the D gene (5 bases each). Germline CDR1 MNHEY, CDR2 SVGAGI. The CDR3 covers 15 residues. V was clipped by 6 bases and J by 1 base, with 14 bases between them. In nucleotides, the CDR3 is TGTGCCAGCAGAGCTTCGGGACCCGGCACAGATACGCAGTATTTT. Translating gives CASRASGPGTDTQYF.

The chain combines TRBV27 with TRBJ2-6; D perhaps matches TRBD2 (6 bases). The CDR3 covers 16 residues. CDR1 is MNHEY and CDR2 is SMNVEV in the germline V gene (reference sequence). V was shortened by 3 bases and J by 4 bases, with 13 bases between the two germline ends. CDR3 DNA sequence: TGTGCCAGCAGTTTCCAACCGGGGGTCGGGGCCAACGTCCTGACTTTC. It is translated as CASSFQPGVGANVLTF.

The chain links TRBV7-9 to TRBJ1-2; 11 nucleotides align to TRBD1. V lost 5 bases and J lost 5; bases outside the gene matches: 7. CDR3 size: 15 residues. Germline lookup yields CDR1 SEHNR and CDR2 FQNEAQ (reference sequence). CDR3 bases: TGTGCCAGCAGCGACGCGGGACAGGGGGTTTATGGCTACACCTTC. It specifies CASSDAGQGVYGYTF. Using reference TRBV7-9 and TRBJ1-2 for the parts outside the CDR3, the full variable domain is DTGVSQNPRHKITKRGQNVTFRCDPISEHNRLYWYRQTLGQGPEFLTYFQNEAQLEKSRLLSDRFSAERPKGSFSTLEIQRTEQGDSAMYLCASSDAGQGVYGYTFGSGTRLTVV.

This clone showed up just a few times. The rearrangement joins TRBV24-1 to TRBJ1-5, with 7 bases matching TRBD1. The V gene's germline CDR1 is KGHDR and CDR2 SFDVKD. The trim removed 9 bases at V and 6 bases at J, leaving 7 bases unmatched. This CDR3 comprises 13 residues. This CDR3 reads CATEGQRGQPQHF. In nucleotides, the CDR3 is TGTGCCACCGAGGGACAGCGGGGTCAGCCCCAGCATTTT.

The chain's CDR3 is CASSGTGGQTVITDTQYF. CDR3 coding DNA: TGTGCCAGCAGCGGAACGGGGGGACAGACGGTCATCACAGATACGCAGTATTTT. The gene calls are TRBV9 and TRBJ2-3, with D perhaps TRBD1 or TRBD2 (7 bases each). Germline loops: CDR1 SGDLS, CDR2 YYNGEE. V was trimmed by 3 bases and J by 2 bases, leaving 22 bases between them. The CDR3 is 18 residues long.

The chain carries TRBV28 and TRBJ1-1; D possibly corresponds to TRBD1 (5 bases). The CDR3 length is 15 residues. Trimming pared 6 bases from V and 1 base from J, leaving 15 bases between. Looked up from germline, CDR1 is MDHEN and CDR2 is SYDVKM. This chain's CDR3 is CASRSPQGWNTEAFF. As DNA, the CDR3 is TGTGCCAGCAGGTCCCCCCAGGGTTGGAACACTGAAGCTTTCTTT.

The chain uses TRBV18 and TRBJ1-4; 8 bases fit TRBD1. The germline gives CDR1 KGHSH, CDR2 LQKENI. The CDR3 totals 16 residues. The ends lost 3 bases at V and 5 bases at J; junction bases unmatched: 8. The CDR3 region is CASSPKPDRENEKLFF. In DNA form, the CDR3 reads TGTGCCAGCTCACCTAAACCGGACAGGGAAAATGAAAAACTGTTTTTT.

This chain joins TRBV5-8 and TRBJ2-7, with D possibly being TRBD1 (5 bases). The length of the CDR3 is 15 residues. Trimming pared 4 bases from V and 5 bases from J, leaving 19 bases between. The germline V gene encodes CDR1 SGHTS and CDR2 YDEGEE. CDR3 sequence (DNA): TGTGCCAGCAGCGTGTGGGGCTCCGTTGGGAACGAGCAGTACTTC. Translated, it gives CASSVWGSVGNEQYF.

The chain couples TRBV30 to TRBJ1-5, with D unclear. V gave up 2 bases and J gave up 7 bases, with 15 bases separating them. The CDR3 consists of 14 residues. Germline V gene lookup returns CDR1 GTSNPN and CDR2 SVGIG (reference sequence). The CDR3 reads CAWSMHGSGQPQHF. Here the CDR3 DNA reads TGTGCCTGGAGTATGCACGGTTCTGGGCAGCCCCAGCATTTT.

This rearrangement joins TRBV2 to TRBJ2-1, with TRBD1 identical over 9 bases. CDR1 and CDR2 (germline): SNHLY, FYNNEI. This CDR3 spans 15 amino acids. V dropped 4 bases and J dropped 1; count of bases not matched to a gene: 2. This CDR3 is CASSAGTGSYNEQFF. As DNA, the CDR3 is TGTGCCAGCAGTGCCGGGACAGGGTCCTACAATGAGCAGTTCTTC.

V is TRBV10-1 and J is TRBJ2-3; D not resolved. The CDR3 sequence is 15 residues long. Germline V CDR1 and CDR2: WNHNN, SYGVQD (reference sequence). V was pared by 4 bases and J by 0 bases, with 11 bases between. The CDR3 sequence: CASSVGRPSTDTQYF. The CDR3 DNA sequence: TGCGCCAGCAGTGTCGGCAGGCCTAGCACAGATACGCAGTATTTT.

The chain is built from TRBV9 and TRBJ2-3; 10 positions agree with TRBD2. V shed 4 bases and J 4 bases; nucleotides not matched to a gene: 9. The CDR3 extends over 16 amino acids. Germline V gene lookup returns CDR1 SGDLS and CDR2 YYNGEE. The DNA for the CDR3 is TGTGCCAGCAGCCCAATGGGACTAGCGAGGCCAGATACGCAGTATTTT. Amino acids: CASSPMGLARPDTQYF.

The V gene is TRBV28, the J gene TRBJ2-1, with D possibly being TRBD1 (5 bases). CDR3 size: 12 residues. V lost 5 bases to trimming and J lost 5 bases, with 7 bases between them. Germline values: CDR1 MDHEN, CDR2 SYDVKM. The CDR3 region has the DNA TGTGCCAGCAGTACAGGAAACAATGAGCAGTTCTTC. This gives the protein CASSTGNNEQFF.

This clone was recorded once. The chain employs TRBV3-1 (or the pseudogene TRBV3-2) and TRBJ1-4; no reliable D call. Germline V lookup: CDR1 LGHDT, CDR2 YNNKEL (reference sequence). The CDR3 length is 12 residues. Trimming stripped 4 bases from V and 8 bases from J, with 8 bases between. CDR3 sequence (DNA): TGTGCCAGCAGCCTGTTGGGGGAAAAACTGTTTTTT. It translates to CASSLLGEKLFF.